Below, one T cell receptor (beta chain) is given with its context. The sample comes from a study of T cell changes during pregnancy in multiple sclerosis. V trimming: 0 bases; J trimming: 2 bases; junction bases outside the gene matches: 9. Germline values: CDR1 LGHNA, CDR2 YSLEER. The CDR3 extends over 17 amino acids. Sequenced by immunoSEQ multiplex PCR; TCRdb stores in-frame clones only, minus some. The sample yields about 100,000 clones, 92% seen once. V usage is TRBV4-3 and J usage is TRBJ2-5; 7 nucleotides agree with TRBD2. This receptor was obtained from a female donor with multiple sclerosis, enrolled in a pregnancy study. This material consisted of peripheral blood, taken after pregnancy. This chain's CDR3 is CASSQDWGGGPQETQYF. The CDR3 DNA reads as TGCGCCAGCAGCCAAGACTGGGGCGGGGGACCGCAAGAGACCCAGTACTTC.